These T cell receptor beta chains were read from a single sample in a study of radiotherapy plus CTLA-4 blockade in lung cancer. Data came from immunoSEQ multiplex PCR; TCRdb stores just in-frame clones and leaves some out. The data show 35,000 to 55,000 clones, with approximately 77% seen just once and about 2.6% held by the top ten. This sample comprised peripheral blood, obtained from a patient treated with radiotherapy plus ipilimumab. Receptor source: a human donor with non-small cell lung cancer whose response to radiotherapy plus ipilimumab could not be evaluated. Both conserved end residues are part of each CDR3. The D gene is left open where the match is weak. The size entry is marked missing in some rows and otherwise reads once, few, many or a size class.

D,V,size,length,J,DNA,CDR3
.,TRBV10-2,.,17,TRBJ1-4,TGCGCCAGCAGTGAGGCCCGGGACTTAGGAAGGGCTGAAAAACTGTTTTTT,CASSEARDLGRAEKLFF
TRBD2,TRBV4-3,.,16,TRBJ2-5,TGCGCCAGCAGCCCGATACTAGCGGGAAATGGGGAGACCCAGTACTTC,CASSPILAGNGETQYF
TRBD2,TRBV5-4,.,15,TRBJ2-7,TGTGCCAGCAGCTCTTCCGGGACTAGCGGGGACGGGCAGTACTTC,CASSSSGTSGDGQYF
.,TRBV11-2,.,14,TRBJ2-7,TGTGCCAGCAGCTTAGCGACACTAGCCCACGAGCAGTACTTC,CASSLATLAHEQYF
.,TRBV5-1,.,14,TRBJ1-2,TGCGCCAGCAGCTTGGAGGCGACAGCCCTTGGCTACACCTTC,CASSLEATALGYTF
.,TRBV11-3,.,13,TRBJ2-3,TGTGCCAGCAGCTCGTATGAGACAGATACGCAGTATTTT,CASSSYETDTQYF
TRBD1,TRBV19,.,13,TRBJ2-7,TGTGCCAGTAGTAGGACAGGGGAGGACGAGCAGTACTTC,CASSRTGEDEQYF
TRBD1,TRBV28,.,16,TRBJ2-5,TGTGCCAGCAGTTTGCTGCCGGGACAGGGGGCGGTAATCCAGTACTTC,CASSLLPGQGAVIQYF
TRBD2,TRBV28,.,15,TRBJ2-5,TGTGCCAGCTGGGACGGGACTAGCGGGGAAGAGACCCAGTACTTC,CASWDGTSGEETQYF
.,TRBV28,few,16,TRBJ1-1,TGTGCCAGCAGGCGTTACTCCCTTCGTTGGAACACTGAAGCTTTCTTT,CASRRYSLRWNTEAFF
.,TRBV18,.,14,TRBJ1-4,TGTGCCAGCTCCCAGGGGCAGGGGAATGAAAAACTGTTTTTT,CASSQGQGNEKLFF
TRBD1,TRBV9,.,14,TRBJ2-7,TGTGCCAGCAGCCCCAGGACAGGTGTGGGAGAGCAGTACTTC,CASSPRTGVGEQYF
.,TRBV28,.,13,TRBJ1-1,TGTGCCAGCAGTTTGGGCCTTCCAGGGTTGGCTTTCTTT,CASSLGLPGLAFF
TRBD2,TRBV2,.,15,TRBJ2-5,TGTGCCAGCAGTTGGACTAGCGGGAGTGCGGAGACCCAGTACTTC,CASSWTSGSAETQYF
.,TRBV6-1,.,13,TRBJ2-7,TGTGCCAGCAACGACAGGACCCCCTACGAGCAGTACTTC,CASNDRTPYEQYF
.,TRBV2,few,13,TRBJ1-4,TGTGCCAGCGGCCCTCCCTCGGAGGAAAAACTGTTTTTT,CASGPPSEEKLFF
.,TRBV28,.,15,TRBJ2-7,TGTGCCAGCAGTTTGACAGGATCCAACGGGTACGAGCAGTACTTC,CASSLTGSNGYEQYF
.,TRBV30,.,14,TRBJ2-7,TGTGCCTGGACGGCTAGCCTCAGACCCTACGAGCAGTACTTC,CAWTASLRPYEQYF
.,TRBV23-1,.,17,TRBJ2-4,TGCGCCAGCAGTCTCCCCCGGGCAGGGAAAGGCAAAAACATTCAGTACTTC,CASSLPRAGKGKNIQYF
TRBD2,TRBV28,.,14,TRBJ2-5,TGTGCCAGCAAGCCAGCTAGCGGCACGGAGACCCAGTACTTC,CASKPASGTETQYF
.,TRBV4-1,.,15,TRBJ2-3,TGCGCCAGCAGCCAAGGTGGGGCAGGTAGCGATACGCAGTATTTT,CASSQGGAGSDTQYF
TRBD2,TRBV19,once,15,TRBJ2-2,TGTGCCAGTAGTATAGAGCGAGCGGGAGCCGGGGAGCTGTTTTTT,CASSIERAGAGELFF
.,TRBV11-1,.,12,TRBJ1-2,TGTGCCAGCAGCTGGGCGGGGTATGGCTACACCTTC,CASSWAGYGYTF